This T cell receptor (beta chain) was recorded in a study of T cells after yellow fever vaccination (dated by TCRdb to between 2017 and 2020). Concerning the study at large: The SMART-Seq v4 Ultra Low Input RNA kit was used to prepare libraries from fractions with low cell numbers. To follow T-cell clones before and after primary and booster YFV17D yellow fever vaccination, bulk TCR alpha and beta repertoires were sequenced over time. The cohort comprised two healthy male donors, one aged 18 to 30 and one aged 30 to 40 years. Bulk PBMC replicates and cell subsets were isolated from blood drawn at multiple timepoints before and after both primary and secondary immunization.

Study-level results and caveats: A small share of clonotypes occurred in both CD4 and CD8 compartments, likely arising from convergent recombination. Most clones expanded after primary vaccination were re-detected after the booster (almost 97% of CD4 and around 86% of CD8), suggesting broad memory maintenance. Only two donors were included in the study, so the extent to which the findings can be generalized is limited. Computational filtering was required because FACS-sorted repertoires could contain abundant contaminating clonotypes from the bulk population. The secondary T-cell response was found to be weaker but faster than the primary response, with a peak reached on day 5 rather than on day 15.

Per the publication, the treatment or condition label means: live attenuated yellow fever vaccine strain. A standard Ficoll-Paque protocol was used to isolate PBMCs from peripheral blood. Dynabeads CD4 and CD8 positive selection kits were used to isolate CD4 and CD8 T-cell fractions. TriZol was used to extract RNA from bulk PBMCs, CD4 and CD8 fractions, and dextramer-positive and dextramer-negative fractions. Synthesis of TCR cDNA relied on 5'RACE template switching, a step that introduced a universal primer site along with unique molecular identifiers. Priming of cDNA synthesis was performed from both the TCR alpha and TCR beta constant segments. Libraries were amplified in two PCR steps, with sample barcodes and sequencing adapters added in the second step. Sequencing of libraries was done on Illumina HiSeq 2500 (2x100 bp) or NovaSeq (2x150 bp). Concerning the study's data processing: MIGEC was used to demultiplex reads and collapse the reads into UMI consensus sequences, and MiXCR was used for V(D)J alignment. Vaccine-responding clonotypes were identified with edgeR using replicate PBMC samples, with FDR below 0.01 and a log2 fold change above 5 up to day 15 being required. Each bulk clonotype was labeled CD4 or CD8 based on which sequenced repertoire, CD4 or CD8, contained the clonotype at higher abundance. TCRdb handled the public reads itself, with Q25 trimming in fastp and clone calling in MiXCR, and kept productive beta chains. One record per CDR3 amino acid sequence lists the most common genes and DNA. The V and J calls shown here were made by TCRdb, not taken from the authors' results. The table for this sample lists some 100,000 distinct CDR3 sequences; roughly 7.9% of them were counted only once. 2.7% of the sample is taken by the ten largest.

This clonotype has a count of ten or more. Which antigen it targets is not known. Within one base of it there is no much larger clone, and no base qualities were kept. The CDR3 numbers 13 residues from cysteine through phenylalanine. The kept DNA is CDR3 alone, 39 bases in frame from the first base. As encoded in the germline V gene, CDR1 is SGHTA while CDR2 is FQGNSA. V drops 0 bases and J drops 6 bases, leaving 8 bases in between. Rearrangement joined TRBV7-2 to TRBJ2-5, with no reliable assignment of the D segment. The sequenced sample was CD4+ T cells sorted from PBMCs, obtained around 45 days after the first yellow fever vaccination. The clonotype originates from a man between 18 and 35 years old who received the YFV17D yellow fever vaccine. The CDR3 amino acid sequence is: CASSLAWGKTQYF. The DNA sequence is given as TGTGCCAGCAGCTTAGCGTGGGGAAAGACCCAGTACTTC.